The 12 T cell receptor beta chains reported below all come from one sample, sequenced in a study of shared clonotypes between healthy human individuals. Here immunoSEQ multiplex PCR was the method, and the copy in TCRdb shows in-frame clones only, minus some. The sample has over a million clones; approximately 98.5% are singletons. The sample consisted of naive CD4+ T cells sorted from blood. Subset given: CD45RA+ positively selected. The origin of the receptors is a man aged 25 to 45 in good health.

The chain has TRBV19 and TRBJ2-7; tentatively, D is TRBD1 (5 bases). Trimming shortened V by 4 bases and J by 0 bases, and 10 bases separated the two germline ends. Germline assignment: CDR1 LNHDA and CDR2 SQIVND (reference sequence). The CDR3 covers 14 residues. The DNA of the CDR3 is TGTGCCAGTAGTAACGACAGAAGCTCCTACGAGCAGTACTTC. Protein product: CASSNDRSSYEQYF.

The chain carries TRBV7-2 and TRBJ2-3, with TRBD2 matching 14 bases. The length of the CDR3 is 16 residues. J lost 6 bases, V lost 4 bases, and 6 bases had no gene match. Per the germline V gene, CDR1 is SGHTA and CDR2 is FQGNSA. As DNA, the CDR3 is TGTGCCAGCAGCTCCGGGACTAGCGGGAGTGCGGATACGCAGTATTTT. Residues: CASSSGTSGSADTQYF.

The table lists this clone with a count of one. The gene calls are TRBV5-1 and TRBJ2-5; D perhaps matches TRBD2 (6 bases). With 1 base removed from V and 4 bases from J, the gap between germline ends came to 11 bases. Germline V gene sequence: CDR1 SGHRS, CDR2 YFSETQ. The CDR3 extends over 14 amino acids. The CDR3 loop is CASSLNMGGETQYF. The DNA for the CDR3 is TGCGCCAGCAGCTTGAATATGGGGGGAGAGACCCAGTACTTC.

V is TRBV7-6 and J is TRBJ2-7; maybe TRBD2 (6 bases). This CDR3 is 16 amino acids long. V was shortened by 5 bases and J by 4 bases, with 21 bases between the two germline ends. Germline V gene data show CDR1 as SGHVS and CDR2 as FNYEAQ. The CDR3 loop reads CASSIVLGGGLYEQYF. The CDR3 coding sequence is TGTGCCAGCAGCATAGTATTGGGTGGGGGGTTATACGAGCAGTACTTC.

The genes are TRBV15 and TRBJ2-3, with unresolved D. Trimming took off 4 bases at V and 0 bases at J, with 14 bases between the two ends. CDR3 length equals 16 residues. Germline CDR1 reads LNHNV; CDR2 reads YYDKDF (reference sequence). The CDR3 DNA is TGTGCCACCAGCACTAGGGCGCCCACTAGCACAGATACGCAGTATTTT. This codes for CATSTRAPTSTDTQYF.

The gene calls are TRBV6-5 and TRBJ2-7; D is ambiguous. Trimming cost V 6 bases and J 3 bases, with 9 bases left between them. This CDR3 is built from 12 residues. CDR1 is MNHEY and CDR2 is SVGAGI in the germline V gene. The CDR3, as DNA: TGTGCCAGCAGACTCGACGGCTACGAGCAGTACTTC. Its protein is CASRLDGYEQYF.

This sequence joins TRBV12-5 and TRBJ1-5; D uncertain. The CDR3 extends over 12 amino acids. Germline loops: CDR1 LGHNT, CDR2 FRNRAP. V was clipped by 3 bases and J by 11 bases, with 11 bases between them. The CDR3, as DNA: TGTGCTAGTGGTTTTAACCCTTTGGCCCAGCATTTT. Translation: CASGFNPLAQHF.

The chain recombines TRBV9 with TRBJ2-7; TRBD1 matches 9 bases. The CDR3 extends over 16 amino acids. V shed 4 bases and J 4 bases; nucleotides not matched to a gene: 12. In germline, CDR1 is SGDLS, CDR2 YYNGEE. CDR3 protein: CASSPTLGTGRYEQYF. The CDR3 coding sequence is TGTGCCAGCAGCCCAACGCTCGGGACAGGGCGATACGAGCAGTACTTC.

This clone has a single count. V is TRBV29-1 and J is TRBJ1-1; the D gene is possibly TRBD1 (6 bases). The CDR3 loop spans 12 amino acids. Looked up from germline, CDR1 is SQVTM and CDR2 is ANQGSEA. Trimming left V 7 bases short and J 4 bases short, with 13 bases between. The CDR3 spells CSANNRVTEAFF. In nucleotides, the CDR3 is TGCAGCGCCAACAACAGGGTCACTGAAGCTTTCTTT.

V usage is TRBV6-1 and J usage is TRBJ2-3, with D possibly matching TRBD2 (6 bases). In germline, CDR1 is MNHNS, CDR2 SASEGT. The CDR3 covers 12 residues. Trimming removed 4 bases at V and 6 bases at J, with 8 bases between. As DNA, the CDR3 is TGTGCCAGCAGTGGGGACTTGGATACGCAGTATTTT. Translating it yields CASSGDLDTQYF.

The gene calls are TRBV27 and TRBJ2-5; maybe TRBD1 (6 bases). The CDR3 has 15 amino acids. CDR1 MNHEY and CDR2 SMNVEV come from the germline V gene (reference sequence). The V end lost 5 bases, the J end lost 5 bases, and 18 bases lay between the germline ends. CDR3 protein: CASSLAGRGRETQYF. CDR3 nucleotide sequence: TGTGCCAGCAGTCTTGCGGGCAGGGGCAGGGAGACCCAGTACTTC.

The chain links TRBV7-8 to TRBJ1-1; D uncertain. The germline CDR1 and CDR2 sequences are SGHVS and FQNEAQ. The CDR3 runs to 13 residues. Trimming removed 5 bases from V and 5 bases from J, with 12 bases in between. The CDR3 protein is CASSKEVRTEAFF. Written as DNA, the CDR3 is TGTGCCAGCAGCAAGGAGGTGAGGACTGAAGCTTTCTTT.